This paragraph covers one T cell receptor (beta chain) sequence. These data belong to a study of blood T cell repertoires in COVID-19. As originally analysed: Researchers report that nucleated cell counts were estimated from reference gene primer amplification. Repertoires were generated with immunoSEQ multiplex PCR, while TCRdb's copy carries only in-frame clones and drops some. The DNA gave D and trimming, while V, J and clone size come from that table. The profile covers 200,000 to 300,000 clones, with about 87% appearing a single time and about 5.2% taken by the ten largest. CDR3 length: 17 amino acids. V lost 2 bases to trimming and J lost 5 bases, with 21 bases between them. Germline-derived CDR1 and CDR2 are MGHRA and YSYEKL.

Sequencing was done on a sample of peripheral blood. The genes are TRBV4-1 and TRBJ1-2; D is ambiguous. The receptor comes from a woman aged 60-70 years with COVID-19, enrolled during active disease. CDR3 in amino acids: CASSQRGVSAPPYGYTF. The CDR3 nucleotides read TGCGCCAGCAGCCAAAGAGGAGTCTCCGCGCCGCCTTATGGCTACACCTTC.